Listed below are T cell receptor beta chains from one sample, sequenced in a study of T cells in Graves' hyperthyroidism and ophthalmopathy. Using its own MiXCR run on the multiplex PCR reads, TCRdb lists one record per CDR3 protein. The table has approximately 520,000 distinct CDR3 sequences, roughly 20% seen once; the top ten hold about 26%. The sequenced material came from blood. The receptors stem from a man in his late teens or twenties with Graves' hyperthyroidism. CDR3s include the opening cysteine and the closing phenylalanine or tryptophan. D genes are given only for firm matches. Clone sizes are given selectively: once, few, many, or a class where the clone is expanded.

TRBV6-1	14	TRBJ2-2	-	-	TGTGCCAGCAGTGAAAATATAGAGGGCGGGGAGCTGTTTTTT	CASSENIEGGELFF
TRBV4-1	17	TRBJ2-7	-	-	TGCGCCAGCAGCCGCATTCCCCGGGACGGTGAGTCCTACGAGCAGTACTTC	CASSRIPRDGESYEQYF
TRBV11-2	13	TRBJ2-7	few	-	TGTGCCAGCAGCCCCTCGCAGGGCTACGAGCAGTACTTC	CASSPSQGYEQYF
TRBV12-3/TRBV12-4	16	TRBJ1-6	many	TRBD1	TGTGCCAGCAGAGCGAGGGGGACAGGACTAAATTCACCCCTCCACTTT	CASRARGTGLNSPLHF
TRBV24-1	15	TRBJ2-7	-	TRBD1	TGTGCCACCAGTGATGGCGGACAGGGCTCCTACGAGCAGTACTTC	CATSDGGQGSYEQYF
TRBV6-1	15	TRBJ1-5	many	TRBD1	TGTGCCAGCAGGGGGGACAGTTATAGCAATCAGCCCCAGCATTTT	CASRGDSYSNQPQHF
TRBV4-3	18	TRBJ1-5	-	-	TGCGCCAGCAGCCTACAAATATACGGGTTCCCGGGCAATCAGCCCCAGCATTTT	CASSLQIYGFPGNQPQHF
TRBV7-9	16	TRBJ2-5	few	TRBD2	TGTGCCAGCAGCTTAGCGAGAGGCGGGGGAGGGGAGACCCAGTACTTC	CASSLARGGGGETQYF
TRBV30	13	TRBJ2-4	-	-	TGTGCCTGGAGCCCCTCGGGGGTTTACATTCAGTACTTC	CAWSPSGVYIQYF
TRBV4-1	17	TRBJ2-2	few	-	TGCGCCAGCAGCCAAGCCCCGAGCAGGGGCCGGACCGGGGAGCTGTTTTTT	CASSQAPSRGRTGELFF
TRBV7-8	16	TRBJ2-6	many	-	TGTGCCAGCAGCGGGGTCGACGTCCCTGGGGCCAACGTCCTGACTTTC	CASSGVDVPGANVLTF
TRBV7-8	16	TRBJ1-5	many	TRBD1	TGTGCCAGCAGCCCGCCGACAGGGGTGGGCAATCAGCCCCAGCATTTT	CASSPPTGVGNQPQHF
TRBV9	17	TRBJ2-6	-	-	TGTGCCAGCAGCGCTTCCCCCGGGGTGGCTGGGGCCAACGTCCTGACTTTC	CASSASPGVAGANVLTF
TRBV19	15	TRBJ1-5	many	TRBD1	TGTGCCAGCCAGGGACCAACAGGGGTGGGGATACCCCAGCATTTT	CASQGPTGVGIPQHF
TRBV28	15	TRBJ2-7	-	TRBD1	TGTGCCAGCAGTTTAGGGGGACAGGGTCATGAGGGGCAGTACTTC	CASSLGGQGHEGQYF
TRBV4-1	16	TRBJ1-1	-	-	TGCGCCAGCAGCCAAGGATCAGGCAGGCGGAACACTGAAGCTTTCTTT	CASSQGSGRRNTEAFF
TRBV19	17	TRBJ1-2	-	-	TGTGCCAGGGCCTTAGAGGCCGGGACAAGTCCTAACTATGGCTACACCTTC	CARALEAGTSPNYGYTF
TRBV29-1	12	TRBJ2-5	-	-	TGCAGCGTGACCGGGGGCGAGAAGGCCCAGTACTTC	CSVTGGEKAQYF
TRBV11-3	13	TRBJ2-7	many	-	TGTGCCAGCAGCTTAGTGCAGGCGGTCGAGCAGTACTTC	CASSLVQAVEQYF
TRBV6-1	18	TRBJ2-5	-	-	TGTGCCAGCAGTGAATTTTTGCTTACTTGGGACTACCAAGAGACCCAGTACTTC	CASSEFLLTWDYQETQYF
TRBV20-1	12	TRBJ1-1	-	-	TGCAGTGTGGTAGGGGCGGGCACTGAAGCTTTCTTT	CSVVGAGTEAFF
TRBV11-2	16	TRBJ2-5	many	TRBD2	TGTGCCAGCAGCCGGACTAGCGGGGGGACTCAAGAGACCCAGTACTTC	CASSRTSGGTQETQYF
TRBV30	15	TRBJ2-7	many	TRBD1	TGTGCCTGGAGGGAATTCGGGACAGTCACCTACGAGCAGTACTTC	CAWREFGTVTYEQYF
TRBV28	15	TRBJ1-5	few	-	TGTGCCAGCAGCCCCCCATCGGGGGGCAATCAGCCCCAGCATTTT	CASSPPSGGNQPQHF
TRBV7-9	15	TRBJ1-2	few	-	TGTGCCAGCAGCTTATTGGATATCACCGCCTATGGCTACACCTTC	CASSLLDITAYGYTF
TRBV4-1	16	TRBJ2-5	few	TRBD1	TGCGCCAGCAGCCAGCATGGCAGGGGGCAGGGAGAGACCCAGTACTTC	CASSQHGRGQGETQYF
TRBV12-3/TRBV12-4	14	TRBJ2-2	many	-	TGTGCCAGTGGGCAGGGCCAACGGACCGGGGAGCTGTTTTTT	CASGQGQRTGELFF
TRBV7-9	12	TRBJ1-1	few	-	TGTGCCAGCAGCTTCCTGACTATTGAAGCTTTCTTT	CASSFLTIEAFF
TRBV7-2	14	TRBJ1-2	many	TRBD1	TGTGCCAGCAGCCAGGGGGGCAGAGTCTATGGCTACACCTTC	CASSQGGRVYGYTF
TRBV28	12	TRBJ2-4	few	-	TGTGCCAGCAGCCTTAGTAGAGGCATTAAGTACTTC	CASSLSRGIKYF
TRBV2	17	TRBJ2-2	many	TRBD1	TGTGCCAGCAGTGATAGCTGGACAGGGGGCTTCGCCGGGGAGCTGTTTTTT	CASSDSWTGGFAGELFF
TRBV15	15	TRBJ1-5	many	TRBD1	TGTGCCACCAGCTCGGACAGGGTGGGCAATCAGCCCCAGCATTTT	CATSSDRVGNQPQHF
TRBV5-6	15	TRBJ1-1	-	-	TGTGCCAGCAGCTTGGCAGCAGAGATGAACACTGAAGCTTTCTTT	CASSLAAEMNTEAFF
TRBV27	15	TRBJ1-3	many	-	TGTGCCAGCAGTCCTTGGGCGGGTAATGGAAACACCATATATTTT	CASSPWAGNGNTIYF
TRBV12-3/TRBV12-4	13	TRBJ1-1	many	-	TGTGCCAGCAGTTTGACGATGAACACTGAAGCTTTCTTT	CASSLTMNTEAFF
TRBV2	17	TRBJ1-3	few	-	TGTGCCAGCAGTCCCATCAGCAAGAGCAGCTCTGGAAACACCATAGATTTT	CASSPISKSSSGNTIDF